Each of the 17 T cell receptor beta chains below was sequenced from the same sample in a study of Ad26.COV2.S vaccination and SARS-CoV-2 variants. TCRdb's copy holds only in-frame clones and misses some; the assay was immunoSEQ multiplex PCR. The sample shows a few hundred thousand clones, 88% of them seen only once. As to treatment: 15 to 20 received Ad26.COV2.S at low or high dose, single or two shots; roughly 5 received placebo; per-sample allocation not given. The study sampled participants on day 63 after the first vaccine or placebo injection. This material consisted of peripheral blood, taken in a trial of Ad26.COV2.S vaccine versus placebo. The receptor set was obtained from a person aged 18-65 years who received the Ad26.COV2.S COVID-19 vaccine or a placebo.

This chain links TRBV19 with TRBJ1-1; no firm D call. V lost 5 bases, J lost 3 bases, and 16 bases lay in between. The CDR3 contains 15 residues. The germline gives CDR1 LNHDA, CDR2 SQIVND (reference sequence). The CDR3 loop reads CASSSISGLDTEAFF. The CDR3, as DNA: TGTGCCAGTAGTTCGATATCGGGGTTGGACACTGAAGCTTTCTTT.

The chain joins TRBV5-1 to TRBJ2-1; TRBD2 matches at 11 bases. After removal of 4 bases from V and 6 bases from J, the junction contained 6 bases not matched to a gene. This CDR3 spans 15 amino acids. The germline V gene has CDR1 SGHRS and CDR2 YFSETQ. This CDR3 reads CASSLTSGVGNEQFF. Written as DNA, the CDR3 is TGCGCCAGCAGCCTGACTAGCGGGGTGGGCAATGAGCAGTTCTTC.

The chain uses TRBV10-2 and TRBJ2-1, with D tentatively TRBD2 (6 bases). The V gene lost 6 bases and the J gene lost 0 bases, with 6 bases spanning the gap. The CDR3 sequence is 13 residues long. The germline V gene has CDR1 WSHSY and CDR2 SAAADI. As DNA, the CDR3 is TGCGCCAGCAGGGACTACTCCTACAATGAGCAGTTCTTC. It specifies CASRDYSYNEQFF.

This chain links TRBV11-3 with TRBJ2-3; no clear D gene. Germline lookup yields CDR1 SGHNT and CDR2 YENEEA. This CDR3 spans 12 amino acids. The V end lost 4 bases, the J end lost 1 base, and 3 bases lay between the germline ends. CDR3: CASSSRTDTQYF. Here the CDR3 DNA reads TGTGCCAGCAGCTCACGCACAGATACGCAGTATTTT.

The CDR3 DNA is TGTGCCAGCAGGCCGCAAGGGGCCAACGAGCAGTACTTC. This sequence encodes CASRPQGANEQYF. This chain joins TRBV7-8 and TRBJ2-7; a possible D gene is TRBD1 (5 bases). There are 13 residues in the CDR3. Trimming shortened V by 6 bases and J by 5 bases, and 14 bases separated the two germline ends. The germline V gene has CDR1 SGHVS and CDR2 FQNEAQ.

The chain links TRBV28 to TRBJ1-1, with D perhaps matching TRBD1 (6 bases). CDR1 and CDR2 (germline): MDHEN, SYDVKM. The ends were cut back, 3 bases at V and 4 bases at J, with 12 bases in the middle. This CDR3 contains 14 residues. The CDR3: CASSFWQGSTEAFF. CDR3 nucleotide sequence: TGTGCCAGCAGTTTCTGGCAGGGGAGCACTGAAGCTTTCTTT.

This chain links TRBV6-2 or TRBV6-3 with TRBJ1-1; D remains unclear. The germline V gene has CDR1 MNHEY and CDR2 SVGEGT. This CDR3 has 18 residues. Deletions cut 2 bases from V and 5 bases from J, with 24 bases between. The CDR3 is CASSYAPIARESGTEAFF. The CDR3, as DNA: TGTGCCAGCAGTTACGCCCCAATAGCGCGGGAATCGGGTACTGAAGCTTTCTTT.

The chain employs TRBV7-2 and TRBJ2-1, with TRBD2 identical over 7 bases. Trimming at V came to 1 base and at J to 9 bases, leaving 6 bases not matched to a gene. The CDR3 consists of 14 residues. Germline V gene sequence: CDR1 SGHTA, CDR2 FQGNSA. The CDR3, as DNA: TGTGCCAGCAGCTTAGACGCACTAGCGACTGAGCAGTTCTTC. Translating gives CASSLDALATEQFF.

Only a few counts were recorded for this clone. V is TRBV19 and J is TRBJ1-6, with D unresolved. V shed 0 bases and J shed 5 bases, with 11 bases lying between them. This CDR3 comprises 16 residues. CDR1 and CDR2 from the germline V gene are LNHDA and SQIVND (reference sequence). The CDR3 bases are TGTGCCAGTAGTATAGAGACGGGAGATAATAATTCACCCCTCCACTTT. Residues: CASSIETGDNNSPLHF.

V gene TRBV12-3 or TRBV12-4 combines with J gene TRBJ2-7; a weak D match, TRBD1 (5 bases). Trimming removed 5 bases from V and 3 bases from J, with 5 bases in between. The CDR3 spans 11 residues. The CDR3 is CASSTGYEQYF. The CDR3 bases are TGTGCCAGCAGTACAGGCTACGAGCAGTACTTC.

The genes are TRBV7-8 and TRBJ1-4; D ambiguous. Trimming left V 5 bases short and J 7 bases short, with 20 bases between. The CDR3 is 16 residues long. Germline CDR1 and CDR2: SGHVS and FQNEAQ. The CDR3 DNA is TGTGCCAGCAGCCCTAGGCGCGAAGAACGAGGTGAAAAACTGTTTTTT. Encoded protein: CASSPRREERGEKLFF.

This clone was recorded a few times. The gene calls are TRBV3-1 (or the pseudogene TRBV3-2) and TRBJ2-3, with TRBD2 matching over 13 bases. The V gene's germline CDR1 is LGHDT and CDR2 YNNKEL (reference sequence). The CDR3 consists of 14 residues. V was pared by 4 bases and J by 6 bases, with 1 base of the junction left unmatched. CDR3 DNA: TGTGCCAGCAGCCGGACTAGCGGGGGCGATACGCAGTATTTT. Translated: CASSRTSGGDTQYF.

The V gene is TRBV7-2, the J gene TRBJ1-6; D not resolved. Trimming removed 4 bases from V and 9 bases from J, with 16 bases in between. Germline V CDR1 and CDR2: SGHTA, FQGNSA. This CDR3 has 15 amino acids. The CDR3 DNA is TGTGCCAGCAGCTCTTGGAACCCGGATACTTCACCCCTCCACTTT. Translating gives CASSSWNPDTSPLHF.

The chain uses TRBV7-8 and TRBJ2-6, with 7 bases lining up with TRBD1. This CDR3 comprises 17 residues. Losses at the gene ends were 1 base for V and 2 bases for J; bases not matched to a gene: 5. CDR1 is SGHVS, CDR2 FQNEAQ, per germline. The CDR3 protein is CASSLELRGPGANVLTF. The CDR3 DNA follows: TGTGCCAGCAGCTTAGAGTTAAGGGGGCCTGGGGCCAACGTCCTGACTTTC.

The V call is TRBV27, the J call TRBJ1-1; weak D call: TRBD1 (5 bases). The V end was cut by 5 bases, the J end by 3 bases, with 16 bases between. From germline, CDR1 is MNHEY and CDR2 SMNVEV (reference sequence). The CDR3 has 15 residues. CDR3 amino acids: CASSPLTELDTEAFF. CDR3 nucleotide sequence: TGTGCCAGCAGTCCCCTGACAGAGTTAGACACTGAAGCTTTCTTT.

This clone was counted a few times. The V and J genes are TRBV5-4 and TRBJ2-2, with D uncertain. The CDR3 is 14 amino acids. V lost 3 bases and J lost 5, with 11 bases in between. In germline, CDR1 is SGHNT, CDR2 YYREEE (reference sequence). The CDR3 reads CASSSKPVTGELFF. CDR3 coding DNA: TGTGCCAGCAGCTCGAAGCCCGTGACCGGGGAGCTGTTTTTT.

V is TRBV28 and J is TRBJ2-7, with 9 bases identical to TRBD1. From germline, CDR1 is MDHEN and CDR2 SYDVKM. Losses at the gene ends were 5 bases for V and 3 bases for J; bases not matched to a gene: 11. The CDR3 is made up of 16 amino acids. The CDR3 spells CASSPPYRGLFYEQYF. CDR3 nucleotide sequence: TGTGCCAGCAGTCCACCCTACAGGGGGCTGTTCTACGAGCAGTACTTC.